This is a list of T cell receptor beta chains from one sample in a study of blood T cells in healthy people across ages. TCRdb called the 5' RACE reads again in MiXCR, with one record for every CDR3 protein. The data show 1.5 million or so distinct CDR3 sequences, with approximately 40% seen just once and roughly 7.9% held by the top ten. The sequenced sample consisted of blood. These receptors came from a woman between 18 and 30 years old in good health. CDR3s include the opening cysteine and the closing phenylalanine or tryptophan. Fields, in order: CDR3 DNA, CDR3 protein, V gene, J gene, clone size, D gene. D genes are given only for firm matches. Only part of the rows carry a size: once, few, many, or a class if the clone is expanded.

TGTGCCAGCAGTGAATTAAGGGAGCTACAAGAGACCCAGTACTTC,CASSELRELQETQYF,TRBV25-1,TRBJ2-5,few,.
TGTGCCAGCAGCTTAGGTGGGCTGATGGCTAATGAAAAACTGTTTTTT,CASSLGGLMANEKLFF,TRBV7-9,TRBJ1-4,few,.
TGTGCCAGCAGCTGGGGCGGCGGCTACACCTTC,CASSWGGGYTF,TRBV6-6,TRBJ1-2,few,.
TGCAGTGTTCGCCGCCTAGCGGGAGTGGGGGCCTCCTACAATGAGCAGTTCTTC,CSVRRLAGVGASYNEQFF,TRBV20-1,TRBJ2-1,once,TRBD2
TGCGTCAGCAGCCCCGGGGACTATGAAGAGACCCAGTACTTC,CVSSPGDYEETQYF,TRBV4-1,TRBJ2-5,.,TRBD2
TGCGCCAACAGCTTGGAGTTAGGGACAGGAGCCTACGAGCAGTACTTC,CANSLELGTGAYEQYF,TRBV5-1,TRBJ2-7,.,TRBD1
TGTGCCAGCAGTTTACGCCCGGGAATCCACGAGCAGTACTTC,CASSLRPGIHEQYF,TRBV27,TRBJ2-7,.,.
TGTGCCAGCGGGCCGGCGAACACTGAAGCTTTCTTT,CASGPANTEAFF,TRBV6-5,TRBJ1-1,.,.
TGTGCCACCAGCAGAGAGCCCGGGGGGGAGACCCAGTACTTC,CATSREPGGETQYF,TRBV15,TRBJ2-5,.,TRBD2
TGTGCCAGTAAAGAAGACTATGGCTACACCTTC,CASKEDYGYTF,TRBV19,TRBJ1-2,once,.
TGTGCCAGCAGTTACTCGGGTGAGCAGTTCTTC,CASSYSGEQFF,TRBV6-6,TRBJ2-1,many,.
TGCAGTGCCCCCCGACAGGGTAGCACAGATACGCAGTATTTT,CSAPRQGSTDTQYF,TRBV20-1,TRBJ2-3,.,TRBD1
TGTGCCAGCAGTGAAGCGAAACTAGCGGGAGGCGGCAATGAGCAGTTCTTC,CASSEAKLAGGGNEQFF,TRBV2,TRBJ2-1,few,TRBD2
TGTGCCAGCAGCCAAGCGACTAGCGGGAGAGGCACAGATACGCAGTATTTT,CASSQATSGRGTDTQYF,TRBV4-2,TRBJ2-3,.,TRBD2
TGTGCCAGCAGCGCCCTCGACAGGAACACTGAAGCTTTCTTT,CASSALDRNTEAFF,TRBV5-6,TRBJ1-1,few,.
TGTGCCAGCAGCTTAGTCGGCGCAGGGCCAACTAATGAAAAACTGTTTTTT,CASSLVGAGPTNEKLFF,TRBV7-9,TRBJ1-4,.,.
TGCGCCAGCATTAGATCCAGAAATAGCAATCAGCCCCAGCATTTT,CASIRSRNSNQPQHF,TRBV5-1,TRBJ1-5,.,.
TGTGCCAGCAGTGAACAGGGGGCTCAGCCCCAGCATTTT,CASSEQGAQPQHF,TRBV6-1,TRBJ1-5,.,TRBD1
TGTGCCAGCAGTTCCACAGGGGTCAGCTCCTACAATGAGCAGTTCTTC,CASSSTGVSSYNEQFF,TRBV27,TRBJ2-1,few,TRBD1
TGTGCCAGCAGACCCTCAGGGGGGTATCAGCCCCAGCATTTT,CASRPSGGYQPQHF,TRBV3-1,TRBJ1-5,.,TRBD1
TGTGCCAGCAGCTTAGCGCGGGAAAACAATCAGCCCCAGCATTTT,CASSLARENNQPQHF,TRBV7-2,TRBJ1-5,once,.
TGTGCCAGCAGCTTAGGACCGGGACGGAGAAGCAATGAGCAGTTCTTC,CASSLGPGRRSNEQFF,TRBV7-2,TRBJ2-1,few,.
TGCGCCAGCAGCCAAGCGATGGTAGCGGGAGCTAGCACAGATACGCAGTATTTT,CASSQAMVAGASTDTQYF,TRBV4-1,TRBJ2-3,many,TRBD2
TGCGCCAGCAGTCAACCCACAGCCCTTGAGACAGATACGCAGTATTTT,CASSQPTALETDTQYF,TRBV23-1,TRBJ2-3,.,.
TGCGCCAGCAGCTTGCCCCCCCCTAGCGGGAGTAATGAGCAGTTCTTC,CASSLPPPSGSNEQFF,TRBV5-1,TRBJ2-1,.,TRBD2